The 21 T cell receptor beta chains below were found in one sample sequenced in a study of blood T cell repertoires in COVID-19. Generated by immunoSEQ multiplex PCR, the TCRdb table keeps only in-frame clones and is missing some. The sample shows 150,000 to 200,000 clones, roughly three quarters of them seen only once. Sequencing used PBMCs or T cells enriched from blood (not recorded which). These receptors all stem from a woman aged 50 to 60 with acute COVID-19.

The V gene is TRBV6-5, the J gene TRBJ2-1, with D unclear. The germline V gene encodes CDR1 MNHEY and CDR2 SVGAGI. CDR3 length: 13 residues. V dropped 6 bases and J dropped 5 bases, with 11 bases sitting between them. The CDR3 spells CASSYSRNNEQFF. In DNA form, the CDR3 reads TGTGCCAGCAGCTACAGCAGGAACAATGAGCAGTTCTTC.

The CDR3 loop is CSASLAGGYEQFF. CDR3 nucleotide sequence: TGCAGCGCTTCCTTAGCGGGGGGGTATGAGCAGTTCTTC. The rearrangement links TRBV29-1 to TRBJ2-1, with 11 bases aligning to TRBD2. With 7 bases clipped from V and 8 bases from J, the junction kept 7 bases outside the gene matches. The CDR3 runs to 13 residues. Germline values: CDR1 SQVTM, CDR2 ANQGSEA.

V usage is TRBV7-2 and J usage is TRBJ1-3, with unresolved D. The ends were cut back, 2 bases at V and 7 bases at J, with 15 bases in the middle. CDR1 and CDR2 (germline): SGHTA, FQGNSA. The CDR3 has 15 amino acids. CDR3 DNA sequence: TGTGCCAGCAGCTTAAGGTACCGGGATGTGAACACCATATATTTT. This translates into CASSLRYRDVNTIYF. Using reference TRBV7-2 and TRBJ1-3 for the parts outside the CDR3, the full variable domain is GAGVSQSPSNKVTEKGKDVELRCDPISGHTALYWYRQSLGQGLEFLIYFQGNSAPDKSGLPSDRFSAERTGGSVSTLTIQRTQQEDSAVYLCASSLRYRDVNTIYFGEGSWLTVV.

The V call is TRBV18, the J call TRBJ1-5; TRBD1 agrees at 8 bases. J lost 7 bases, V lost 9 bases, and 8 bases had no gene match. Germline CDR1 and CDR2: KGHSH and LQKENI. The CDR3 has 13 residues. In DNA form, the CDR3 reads TGTGCCAGTAAACAGGGGGATCGACAGCCCCAGCATTTT. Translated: CASKQGDRQPQHF.

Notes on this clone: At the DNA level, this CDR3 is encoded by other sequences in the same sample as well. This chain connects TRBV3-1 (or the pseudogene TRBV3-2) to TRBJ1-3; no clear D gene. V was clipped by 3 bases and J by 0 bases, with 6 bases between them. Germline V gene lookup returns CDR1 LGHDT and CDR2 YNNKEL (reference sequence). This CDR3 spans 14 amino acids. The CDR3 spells CASSQAVSGNTIYF. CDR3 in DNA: TGTGCCAGCAGCCAGGCCGTCTCTGGAAACACCATATATTTT.

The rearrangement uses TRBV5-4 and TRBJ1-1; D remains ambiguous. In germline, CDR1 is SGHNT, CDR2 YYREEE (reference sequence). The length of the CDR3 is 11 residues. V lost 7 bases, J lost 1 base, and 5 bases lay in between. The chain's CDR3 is CASRGNTEAFF. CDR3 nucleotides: TGTGCCAGCCGGGGGAACACTGAAGCTTTCTTT.

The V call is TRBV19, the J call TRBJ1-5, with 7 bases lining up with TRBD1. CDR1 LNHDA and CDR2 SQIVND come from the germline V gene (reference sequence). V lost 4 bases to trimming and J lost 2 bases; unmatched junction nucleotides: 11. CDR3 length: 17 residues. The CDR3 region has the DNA TGTGCCAGTAGTAAACAGGGGCGGGAAGGTGGCAATCAGCCCCAGCATTTT. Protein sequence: CASSKQGREGGNQPQHF.

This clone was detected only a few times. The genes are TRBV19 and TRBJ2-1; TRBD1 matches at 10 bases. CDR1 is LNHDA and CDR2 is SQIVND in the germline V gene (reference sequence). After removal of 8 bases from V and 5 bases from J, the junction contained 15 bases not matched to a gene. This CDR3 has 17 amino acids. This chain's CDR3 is CASVRDTGTGANNEQFF. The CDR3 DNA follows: TGTGCCAGTGTAAGGGATACAGGGACAGGGGCAAACAATGAGCAGTTCTTC.

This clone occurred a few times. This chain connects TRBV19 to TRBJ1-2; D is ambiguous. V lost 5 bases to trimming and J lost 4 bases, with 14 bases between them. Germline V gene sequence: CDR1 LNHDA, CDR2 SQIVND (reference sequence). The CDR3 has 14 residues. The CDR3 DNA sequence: TGTGCCAGTAGTCCTATCCACGGCGGCTATGGCTACACCTTC. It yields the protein CASSPIHGGYGYTF.

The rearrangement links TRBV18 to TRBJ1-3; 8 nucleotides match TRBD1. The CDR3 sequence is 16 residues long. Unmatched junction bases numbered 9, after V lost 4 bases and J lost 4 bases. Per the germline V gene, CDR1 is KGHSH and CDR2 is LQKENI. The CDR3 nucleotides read TGTGCCAGCTCACGTATGCAGGGGGCGCCAGGAAACACCATATATTTT. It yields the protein CASSRMQGAPGNTIYF.

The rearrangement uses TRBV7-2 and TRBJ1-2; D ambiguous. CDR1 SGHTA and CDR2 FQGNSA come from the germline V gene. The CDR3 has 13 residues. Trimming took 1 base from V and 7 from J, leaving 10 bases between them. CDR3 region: CASSLEAAGGYTF. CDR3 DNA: TGTGCCAGCAGCTTAGAGGCCGCGGGTGGCTACACCTTC.

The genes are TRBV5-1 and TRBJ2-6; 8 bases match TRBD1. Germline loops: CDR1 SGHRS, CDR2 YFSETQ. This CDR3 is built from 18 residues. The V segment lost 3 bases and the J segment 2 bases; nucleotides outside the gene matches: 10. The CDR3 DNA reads TGCGCCAGCAGCTGGACCAGGGGGCGAATTCCTGGGGCCAACGTCCTGACTTTC. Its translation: CASSWTRGRIPGANVLTF.

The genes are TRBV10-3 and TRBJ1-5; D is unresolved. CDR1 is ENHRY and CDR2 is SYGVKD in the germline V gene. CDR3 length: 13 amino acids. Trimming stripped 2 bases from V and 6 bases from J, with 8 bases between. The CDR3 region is CAISEGESQPQHF. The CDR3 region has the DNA TGTGCCATCAGTGAGGGTGAGAGTCAGCCCCAGCATTTT.

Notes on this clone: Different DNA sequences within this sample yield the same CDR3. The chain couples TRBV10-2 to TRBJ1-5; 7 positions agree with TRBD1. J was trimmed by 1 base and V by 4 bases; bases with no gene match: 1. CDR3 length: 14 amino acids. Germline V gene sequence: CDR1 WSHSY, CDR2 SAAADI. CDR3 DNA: TGCGCCAGCAGTGGACAGGGAAGCAATCAGCCCCAGCATTTT. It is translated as CASSGQGSNQPQHF.

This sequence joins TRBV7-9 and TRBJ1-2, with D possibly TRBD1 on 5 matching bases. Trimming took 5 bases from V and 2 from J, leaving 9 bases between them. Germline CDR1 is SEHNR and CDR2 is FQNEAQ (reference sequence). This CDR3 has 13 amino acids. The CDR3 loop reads CASSPTGNYGYTF. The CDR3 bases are TGTGCCAGCAGCCCAACAGGAAACTATGGCTACACCTTC.

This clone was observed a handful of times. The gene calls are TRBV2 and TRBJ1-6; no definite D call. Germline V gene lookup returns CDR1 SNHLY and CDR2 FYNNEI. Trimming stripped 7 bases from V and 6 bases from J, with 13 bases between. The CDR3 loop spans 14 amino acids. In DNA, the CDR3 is TGTGCCAGCACAGGAGGGTGGGGTAATTCACCCCTCCACTTT. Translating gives CASTGGWGNSPLHF.

The DNA of the CDR3 is TGTGCCAGCCAGCGGGGGGGCCTAGAGACCCAGTACTTC. It codes for CASQRGGLETQYF. The chain has TRBV7-8 and TRBJ2-5, with 10 bases that match TRBD2. Trimming cost V 8 bases and J 4 bases; bases outside gene matches: 4. Germline V gives CDR1 SGHVS, CDR2 FQNEAQ. The CDR3 loop spans 13 amino acids.

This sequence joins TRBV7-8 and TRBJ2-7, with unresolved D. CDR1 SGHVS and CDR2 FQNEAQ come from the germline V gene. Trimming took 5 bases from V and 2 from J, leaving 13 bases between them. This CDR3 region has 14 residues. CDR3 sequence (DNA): TGTGCCAGCAGCCTCGTGAGCCAAGCCTACGAGCAGTACGTC. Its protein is CASSLVSQAYEQYV.

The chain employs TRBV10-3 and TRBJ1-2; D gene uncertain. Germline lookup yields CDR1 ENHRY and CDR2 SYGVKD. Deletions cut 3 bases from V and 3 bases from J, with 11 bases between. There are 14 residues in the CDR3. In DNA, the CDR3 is TGTGCCATCAGTGACAGGACTCGTCACTATGGCTACACCTTC. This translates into CAISDRTRHYGYTF.

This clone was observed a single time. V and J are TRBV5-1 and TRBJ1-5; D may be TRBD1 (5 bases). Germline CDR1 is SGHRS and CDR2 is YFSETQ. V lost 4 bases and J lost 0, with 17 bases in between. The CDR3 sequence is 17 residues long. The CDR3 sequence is CASSLDGGGYSNQPQHF. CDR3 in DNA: TGCGCCAGCAGCCTTGACGGCGGGGGGTATAGCAATCAGCCCCAGCATTTT.

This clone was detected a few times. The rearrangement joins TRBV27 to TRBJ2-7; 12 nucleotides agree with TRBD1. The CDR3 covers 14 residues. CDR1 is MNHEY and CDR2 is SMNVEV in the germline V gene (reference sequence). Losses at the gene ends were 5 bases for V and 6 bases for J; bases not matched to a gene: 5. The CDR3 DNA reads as TGTGCCAGCAGTCCGGGACAGGGGGCTGGCGAGCAGTACGTC. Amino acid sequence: CASSPGQGAGEQYV.